Shown below are 7 T cell receptor beta chains from a single sample sequenced in a study of T cell clonotyping in hematopoietic cell transplantation. This table comes from immunoSEQ multiplex PCR, and its TCRdb copy is limited to in-frame clones, with some not included. The sample has 45,000 to 60,000 clones; approximately 84% are singletons. Time point denoted: recipient sample about 28 days before transplant, after cytoreduction. The source material was peripheral blood mononuclear cells, sampled before stem cell transplant. These receptors all stem from a man in his sixties with biphenotypic leukemia. Some clones in this sample may be carry-over from other donors' samples.

The rearrangement joins TRBV2 to TRBJ2-5; a weak D match, TRBD1 (5 bases). The CDR3 totals 14 residues. V dropped 6 bases and J dropped 5 bases, with 16 bases sitting between them. The germline CDR1 and CDR2 sequences are SNHLY and FYNNEI. The CDR3 DNA reads TGTGCCAGCAGATACAGGTTTCTACAGGAGACCCAGTACTTC. It is translated as CASRYRFLQETQYF.

This rearrangement joins TRBV4-2 to TRBJ1-5, with D uncertain. In germline, CDR1 is LGHNA, CDR2 YNFKEQ. V gave up 0 bases and J gave up 7 bases, with 7 bases separating them. The CDR3 covers 13 residues. For the CDR3, the DNA is TGTGCCAGCAGCCAAGACCTATCACAGCCCCAGCATTTT. Protein: CASSQDLSQPQHF.

The CDR3 DNA reads as TGCGCCAGCAGCTTGGCCAACCTAGCGTGGTCGTTTCCGGAGCTGTTTTTT. This encodes CASSLANLAWSFPELFF. This sequence joins TRBV5-1 and TRBJ2-2, with D maybe TRBD2 (6 bases). V lost 0 bases and J 10 bases, leaving 22 bases between the germline ends. Per the germline V gene, CDR1 is SGHRS and CDR2 is YFSETQ. The CDR3 loop spans 17 amino acids.

V is TRBV28 and J is TRBJ1-1; no reliable D call. The germline V gene encodes CDR1 MDHEN and CDR2 SYDVKM. CDR3 length equals 14 residues. V dropped 1 base and J dropped 4 bases, with 10 bases sitting between them. Here the CDR3 reads CASSLFEDATEAFF. The CDR3 DNA reads TGTGCCAGCAGTTTATTTGAAGATGCCACTGAAGCTTTCTTT.

This clone was recorded once. Other DNA variants within this sample encode the same CDR3. The chain is built from TRBV28 and TRBJ1-5, with 7 bases matching TRBD1. Germline lookup yields CDR1 MDHEN and CDR2 SYDVKM. The CDR3 contains 15 residues. The trim removed 3 bases at V and 4 bases at J, leaving 6 bases unmatched. CDR3 sequence (DNA): TGTGCCAGCAGTTTGGGAAACAGGGGAAATCAGCCCCAGCATTTT. As protein: CASSLGNRGNQPQHF.

In its sample, this clone was seen once. The chain has TRBV28 and TRBJ1-2, with D possibly matching TRBD1 (5 bases). The ends were cut back, 6 bases at V and 2 bases at J, with 16 bases in the middle. Germline CDR1 is MDHEN and CDR2 is SYDVKM. This CDR3 contains 15 residues. This CDR3 is CASRTGRGANYGYTF. CDR3 in DNA: TGTGCCAGCAGGACCGGAAGGGGAGCAAACTATGGCTACACCTTC.

The chain recombines TRBV4-3 with TRBJ2-7; TRBD2 aligns across 10 bases. The CDR3 length is 16 residues. The trim removed 1 base at V and 4 bases at J, leaving 7 bases unmatched. The V gene's germline CDR1 is LGHNA and CDR2 YSLEER. The CDR3, as DNA: TGCGCCAGCAGCCAAGCCCTAGCGGGAGCCGCGTACGAGCAGTACTTC. It translates to CASSQALAGAAYEQYF.